What follows describes a single T cell receptor beta chain. The entry originates in a study of blood T cells in healthy people across ages. V gave up 1 base and J gave up 2 bases; unmatched junction bases: 13. The CDR3 sequence is 19 residues long. Germline assignment: CDR1 PRHDT and CDR2 FYEKMQ (reference sequence). Primed by a sample-barcoded 5' primer and a J-beta primer mix, a second PCR proceeded for 7 to 11 cycles. TCRdb re-analysed the 5' RACE reads in MiXCR, keeping a single row per CDR3 protein. The sample lists hundreds of thousands of distinct CDR3 sequences, over 45% occurring once. This sequence originates from a woman aged 60-75 years in good health. This chain uses TRBV13 with TRBJ2-5, with 10 bases that match TRBD2. The source material was blood. The CDR3 region is CASSLVQVAGGVWQETQYF. The CDR3 DNA sequence: TGTGCCAGCAGCTTAGTACAAGTAGCGGGAGGTGTTTGGCAAGAGACCCAGTACTTC.